This T cell receptor beta chain derives from a study of cytomegalovirus exposure and HLA in healthy donors. Notes on the study in general: Several V segments, TRBV6-2 and TRBV6-3 among them, could not be told apart and were dropped. Most TCR beta V segments were productive about 90% or about 30% of the time in an earlier analysis. Reports indicated that the classifier achieved high specificity and sensitivity in diagnosing cytomegalovirus status.

PCR used 60 Vbeta primers and 13 Jbeta primers. Profiling relied on immunoSEQ multiplex PCR, and the TCRdb table lists in-frame clones only, not all of them. Among some 160,000 clones listed, roughly 82% were seen once. Germline values: CDR1 SSHAT, CDR2 FNYEAQ (reference sequence). The CDR3 contains 15 residues. In regard to this clone: The antigen remains unidentified. Mismatch with germline at one junction end may stem from a read error. In the same sample, other DNA sequences code for this CDR3.

The sample comprised PBMCs. This chain joins TRBV7-7 and TRBJ2-7; TRBD1 matches at 11 bases. The clonotype originates from a man in his fifties or sixties in good health and CMV-seropositive. The CDR3 reads CASSSGQGARYEQYF. In nucleotides, the CDR3 is TGTGCCAGCAGCTCAGGACAGGGGGCGCGGTACGAGCAGTACTTT.